This is a list of T cell receptor beta chains from one sample in a study of cytomegalovirus exposure and HLA in healthy donors. Only in-frame clones appear in the TCRdb table, and some are missing; sequencing was by immunoSEQ multiplex PCR. The profile shows about 80,000 clones, 80% of them singletons. The sample consisted of PBMCs. Receptors originate from a man aged 50 to 59 in good health and CMV-seropositive. Both conserved end residues are part of each CDR3. The D gene is left open where the match is weak. For some rows the clone size is stated as once, few or many, or as a class when expanded; others skip it.

CDR3: CSVAEGSGFGQPQHF
DNA: TGCAGCGTTGCGGAAGGGAGTGGATTCGGTCAGCCCCAGCATTTT
J: TRBJ1-5
size: .
V: TRBV29-1
D: .

CDR3: CASSLETGIYEQYF
DNA: TGTGCCAGCAGCTTGGAGACAGGAATATACGAGCAGTACTTC
J: TRBJ2-7
size: .
V: TRBV5-4
D: .

CDR3: CSVRRQGTYEQYF
DNA: TGCAGCGTCCGGCGGCAGGGAACCTACGAGCAGTACTTC
J: TRBJ2-7
size: .
V: TRBV29-1
D: .

CDR3: CASSVRVSYGYTF
DNA: TGTGCCAGCAGCGTACGAGTAAGCTATGGCTACACCTTC
J: TRBJ1-2
size: .
V: TRBV9
D: .

CDR3: CASSASPGETQYF
DNA: TGTGCCAGCAGCGCGTCCCCGGGGGAGACCCAGTACTTC
J: TRBJ2-5
size: .
V: TRBV11-2
D: .

CDR3: CASSTTVNTEAFF
DNA: TGTGCCAGTAGTACGACAGTGAACACTGAAGCTTTCTTT
J: TRBJ1-1
size: .
V: TRBV19
D: .

CDR3: CSVGDRDYEQYF
DNA: TGCAGCGTTGGGGACAGGGACTACGAGCAGTACTTC
J: TRBJ2-7
size: .
V: TRBV29-1
D: TRBD1

CDR3: CAWSVSGGAGGYTF
DNA: TGTGCCTGGAGTGTGAGCGGCGGGGCAGGGGGCTACACCTTC
J: TRBJ1-2
size: few
V: TRBV30
D: .

CDR3: CASSLPGTSGTWSGSYNEQFF
DNA: TGTGCCAGCTCACTTCCCGGGACTAGCGGGACTTGGTCCGGGTCCTACAATGAGCAGTTCTTC
J: TRBJ2-1
size: .
V: TRBV18
D: TRBD2

CDR3: CAWRKPSQETQYF
DNA: TGTGCCTGGAGAAAGCCAAGCCAAGAGACCCAGTACTTC
J: TRBJ2-5
size: .
V: TRBV30
D: .

CDR3: CASSLGAGPYEQYF
DNA: TGTGCCAGCAGCTTAGGGGCAGGTCCCTACGAGCAGTACTTC
J: TRBJ2-7
size: .
V: TRBV7-9
D: .

CDR3: CASTQAQNIQYF
DNA: TGTGCCAGCACCCAGGCACAAAACATTCAGTACTTC
J: TRBJ2-4
size: .
V: TRBV11-2
D: .

CDR3: CASSARDRTQETQYF
DNA: TGTGCCAGCAGCGCCCGGGACAGGACCCAAGAGACCCAGTACTTC
J: TRBJ2-5
size: few
V: TRBV7-9
D: TRBD1

CDR3: CASSQQGTMGNTEAFF
DNA: TGCGCCAGCAGCCAACAGGGGACGATGGGAAACACTGAAGCTTTCTTT
J: TRBJ1-1
size: .
V: TRBV4-1
D: .

CDR3: CASSPTTAMNTEAFF
DNA: TGTGCCAGCTCACCGACGACAGCCATGAACACTGAAGCTTTCTTT
J: TRBJ1-1
size: .
V: TRBV18
D: .

CDR3: CAIQDRGHTGELFF
DNA: TGTGCCATCCAGGACAGGGGGCACACCGGGGAGCTGTTTTTT
J: TRBJ2-2
size: once
V: TRBV10-3
D: TRBD1

CDR3: CASSFLAGTYEQYF
DNA: TGTGCCAGCAGCTTCCTAGCGGGAACCTACGAGCAGTACTTC
J: TRBJ2-7
size: .
V: TRBV7-2
D: TRBD2

CDR3: CATYEDRGGNTEAFF
DNA: TGTGCCACCTATGAGGACAGGGGAGGAAACACTGAAGCTTTCTTT
J: TRBJ1-1
size: .
V: TRBV19
D: TRBD1

CDR3: CASSHHNSSPPQGDADTQYF
DNA: TGCGCCAGCAGTCATCATAACTCAAGCCCGCCACAGGGCGACGCAGATACGCAGTATTTT
J: TRBJ2-3
size: .
V: TRBV23-1
D: .

CDR3: CASSYTDRNGEKLFF
DNA: TGTGCCAGCAGTTACACCGACAGGAACGGTGAAAAACTGTTTTTT
J: TRBJ1-4
size: .
V: TRBV6-6
D: .

CDR3: CASSSDRLNTEAFF
DNA: TGCGCCAGCAGCTCGGACAGACTGAACACTGAAGCTTTCTTT
J: TRBJ1-1
size: .
V: TRBV5-1
D: .

CDR3: CASSTARTGELFF
DNA: TGCGCCAGCAGTACTGCCAGGACCGGGGAGCTGTTTTTT
J: TRBJ2-2
size: .
V: TRBV5-1
D: .

CDR3: CASSSQVQNTEAFF
DNA: TGTGCCAGCAGCTCACAGGTGCAGAACACTGAAGCTTTCTTT
J: TRBJ1-1
size: .
V: TRBV5-6
D: .

CDR3: CASRETGTGNTIYF
DNA: TGCGCCAGCAGGGAGACAGGGACTGGAAACACCATATATTTT
J: TRBJ1-3
size: .
V: TRBV5-1
D: TRBD1

CDR3: CASSHATQGYEQFF
DNA: TGCGCCAGCAGCCACGCCACCCAGGGCTATGAGCAGTTCTTC
J: TRBJ2-1
size: few
V: TRBV4-3
D: .

CDR3: CASSRDRYGTEAFF
DNA: TGTGCCAGCAGCCGGGACAGATATGGCACTGAAGCTTTCTTT
J: TRBJ1-1
size: .
V: TRBV7-9
D: TRBD1

CDR3: CASSPGQGKKGGYNEQFF
DNA: TGTGCCAGCAGCCCGGGACAGGGGAAAAAAGGCGGTTACAATGAGCAGTTCTTC
J: TRBJ2-1
size: .
V: TRBV11-3
D: TRBD1

CDR3: CAISARGSNTEAFF
DNA: TGTGCCATCAGTGCCAGGGGTTCGAACACTGAAGCTTTCTTT
J: TRBJ1-1
size: .
V: TRBV10-3
D: .

CDR3: CASSLAGQGGNEQYF
DNA: TGCGCCAGCAGCTTGGCGGGGCAGGGGGGCAACGAGCAGTACTTC
J: TRBJ2-7
size: .
V: TRBV5-1
D: .

CDR3: CASSLEAGGSYEQYF
DNA: TGTGCCAGCAGTCTCGAAGCGGGTGGCTCCTACGAGCAGTACTTC
J: TRBJ2-7
size: .
V: TRBV27
D: .

CDR3: CASSEIPGEQETQYF
DNA: TGTGCCAGCAGTGAAATTCCAGGGGAGCAAGAGACCCAGTACTTC
J: TRBJ2-5
size: .
V: TRBV2
D: .

CDR3: CASSRRDNQPQHF
DNA: TGTGCCAGCAGTAGGCGGGACAATCAGCCCCAGCATTTT
J: TRBJ1-5
size: .
V: TRBV6-6
D: .

CDR3: CASSLGEFEQFF
DNA: TGTGCCAGCAGCCTCGGTGAATTCGAGCAGTTCTTC
J: TRBJ2-1
size: .
V: TRBV7-9
D: .

CDR3: CASRRPHSGNTIYF
DNA: TGTGCCAGCCGGCGGCCACACTCTGGAAACACCATATATTTT
J: TRBJ1-3
size: .
V: TRBV21-1
D: .

CDR3: CASSSDSAGGYTF
DNA: TGTGCCAGCAGCTCAGACTCGGCGGGGGGCTACACCTTC
J: TRBJ1-2
size: .
V: TRBV7-9
D: .

CDR3: CAIRGVLSGNTIYF
DNA: TGTGCCATCCGGGGGGTGCTCTCTGGAAACACCATATATTTT
J: TRBJ1-3
size: .
V: TRBV10-3
D: .

CDR3: CASQTSGRVNEQYF
DNA: TGCGCCAGCCAGACTAGCGGGAGGGTAAACGAGCAGTACTTC
J: TRBJ2-7
size: .
V: TRBV5-1
D: TRBD2

CDR3: CASSSGLAVDSGANVLTF
DNA: TGTGCCAGCAGCTCCGGACTAGCGGTAGACTCTGGGGCCAACGTCCTGACTTTC
J: TRBJ2-6
size: .
V: TRBV13
D: TRBD2

CDR3: CANSLGLLGGNTIYF
DNA: TGTGCCAACTCACTTGGGCTCCTCGGTGGAAACACCATATATTTT
J: TRBJ1-3
size: .
V: TRBV6-4
D: .

CDR3: CASSPLGGQSGNTIYF
DNA: TGTGCCAGCAGCCCCTTAGGGGGCCAGTCTGGAAACACCATATATTTT
J: TRBJ1-3
size: .
V: TRBV5-4
D: TRBD1

CDR3: CAISDPNTEAFF
DNA: TGTGCCATCAGTGACCCAAACACTGAAGCTTTCTTT
J: TRBJ1-1
size: .
V: TRBV10-3
D: .

CDR3: CAGKTGRNTGELFF
DNA: TGTGCAGGAAAGACAGGGAGAAACACCGGGGAGCTGTTTTTT
J: TRBJ2-2
size: .
V: TRBV6-1
D: TRBD1

CDR3: CASSQDTGNGANVLTF
DNA: TGTGCCAGCAGCCAAGATACGGGGAATGGGGCCAACGTCCTGACTTTC
J: TRBJ2-6
size: .
V: TRBV4-2
D: .

CDR3: CASSLSGRTSGYNEQFF
DNA: TGTGCCAGCAGCTTATCTGGCCGGACTAGCGGCTACAATGAGCAGTTCTTC
J: TRBJ2-1
size: .
V: TRBV7-6
D: TRBD2

CDR3: CASSLFRGPEVNTEAFF
DNA: TGTGCCAGCAGCTTATTTAGGGGGCCTGAGGTGAACACTGAAGCTTTCTTT
J: TRBJ1-1
size: .
V: TRBV7-9
D: TRBD1

CDR3: CASSVEGTSGTDTQYF
DNA: TGTGCCAGCAGCGTAGAAGGGACTAGCGGGACAGATACGCAGTATTTT
J: TRBJ2-3
size: .
V: TRBV9
D: TRBD2

CDR3: CASSVFPVPQETQYF
DNA: TGTGCCAGCAGCGTCTTCCCAGTGCCCCAAGAGACCCAGTACTTC
J: TRBJ2-5
size: .
V: TRBV9
D: .

CDR3: CASSPRTGMPEAFF
DNA: TGTGCCAGCAGTCCAAGGACAGGGATGCCTGAAGCTTTCTTT
J: TRBJ1-1
size: .
V: TRBV7-2
D: TRBD1

CDR3: CASTPDTSGYSTQYF
DNA: TGTGCCAGTACGCCGGATACTAGCGGGTATTCTACGCAGTATTTT
J: TRBJ2-3
size: .
V: TRBV19
D: TRBD2